A single sample gave rise to the 12 T cell receptor beta chains below, sequenced in a study of shared clonotypes between healthy human individuals. Naive CD8 cells were CD45RO-negative, positively selected for CCR7, excluding terminally differentiated effector memory CD45RA+ cells. Sequencing used immunoSEQ multiplex PCR; TCRdb keeps in-frame clones, though not all of them. The sample lists roughly 2.1 million clones, roughly 91% occurring once. Sequencing input: naive CD8+ T cells from PBMCs. These receptors were collected from a man in his late teens or twenties in good health. Some clones in this sample may be carry-over from other donors' samples.

The chain employs TRBV14 and TRBJ2-2; D remains unclear. The ends were cut back, 4 bases at V and 3 bases at J, with 9 bases in the middle. CDR3 length: 14 amino acids. The germline CDR1 and CDR2 sequences are SGHDN and FVKESK. In nucleotides, the CDR3 is TGTGCCAGCAGCCCCCATGGCTACACCGGGGAGCTGTTTTTT. Translating it yields CASSPHGYTGELFF.

The chain recombines TRBV5-4 with TRBJ2-7, with D possibly TRBD1 on 5 matching bases. Looked up from germline, CDR1 is SGHNT and CDR2 is YYREEE (reference sequence). V was pared by 0 bases and J by 3 bases, with 13 bases between. CDR3 length: 15 amino acids. CDR3 bases: TGTGCCAGCAGCTTGGATGGAAGGGGTCTCTACGAGCAGTACTTC. It specifies CASSLDGRGLYEQYF.

The chain employs TRBV29-1 and TRBJ2-1; 7 bases line up with TRBD1. CDR3 length equals 14 residues. Germline CDR1 reads SQVTM; CDR2 reads ANQGSEA. The junction had 6 bases not matched to a gene; V was cut back by 7 bases and J by 0 bases. CDR3 in DNA: TGCAGCGGTGGACAGGCCAACTCCTACAATGAGCAGTTCTTC. Its protein product is CSGGQANSYNEQFF.

The chain has TRBV10-3 and TRBJ1-1, with TRBD1 matching over 7 bases. This CDR3 contains 15 residues. After removal of 3 bases from V and 0 bases from J, the junction contained 4 bases not matched to a gene. Germline V CDR1 and CDR2: ENHRY, SYGVKD. The DNA for the CDR3 is TGTGCCATCAGTGACCAACAGGGGATGAACACTGAAGCTTTCTTT. Protein sequence: CAISDQQGMNTEAFF.

This clone has only one observation. The chain uses TRBV27 and TRBJ2-1; D might be TRBD2 (5 bases). This CDR3 has 15 residues. Germline V gene lookup returns CDR1 MNHEY and CDR2 SMNVEV (reference sequence). The V and J ends lost 0 bases and 1 base respectively, with 7 bases between them. The CDR3, as DNA: TGTGCCAGCAGTTTATCTACGGGGTCCTACAATGAGCAGTTCTTC. Translated, it gives CASSLSTGSYNEQFF.

Remarks on this clone: The sample contains more than one DNA sequence encoding this CDR3. The chain is built from TRBV9 and TRBJ1-5; no clear D gene. This CDR3 is built from 13 residues. CDR1 and CDR2 from the germline V gene are SGDLS and YYNGEE. V lost 2 bases and J lost 2, with 5 bases in between. The CDR3 coding sequence is TGTGCCAGCAGCGTTTCTGGCAATCAGCCCCAGCATTTT. This codes for CASSVSGNQPQHF.

On this clone: The same CDR3 also results from other DNA sequences found in this sample. The CDR3 sequence is CASSPGYNEQFF. The CDR3 nucleotides are TGTGCCAGCAGCCCGGGATACAATGAGCAGTTCTTC. V and J are TRBV7-2 and TRBJ2-1; D perhaps matches TRBD2 (5 bases). CDR1 is SGHTA, CDR2 FQGNSA, per germline. Trimming pared 5 bases from V and 4 bases from J, leaving 6 bases between. The CDR3 sequence is 12 residues long.

This chain links TRBV2 with TRBJ1-3, with D unclear. The V gene's germline CDR1 is SNHLY and CDR2 FYNNEI. V lost 7 bases and J lost 0, with 13 bases in between. This CDR3 is 15 amino acids long. The CDR3 DNA is TGTGCCAGCAATGGTGGCAGGAGCTCTGGAAACACCATATATTTT. Translation: CASNGGRSSGNTIYF.

This clone was observed once. V usage is TRBV29-1 and J usage is TRBJ2-7, with D uncertain. CDR3 length: 13 residues. V gave up 3 bases and J gave up 0 bases, with 9 bases separating them. The V gene's germline CDR1 is SQVTM and CDR2 ANQGSEA. CDR3: CSVDRPHSYEQYF. For the CDR3, the DNA is TGCAGCGTTGATAGGCCCCACTCCTACGAGCAGTACTTC.

The chain carries TRBV29-1 and TRBJ1-2; no firm D call. The V and J ends lost 3 bases and 7 bases respectively, with 12 bases between them. CDR3 size: 12 residues. Per germline, CDR1 SQVTM and CDR2 ANQGSEA. The DNA of the CDR3 is TGCAGCGTTGAGGCTGAGTTAGGTGGCTACACCTTC. Translating it yields CSVEAELGGYTF.

This clone has a single count. The V and J genes are TRBV6-5 and TRBJ1-1; D is uncertain. This CDR3 has 14 residues. Germline V gene sequence: CDR1 MNHEY, CDR2 SVGAGI. Trimming took 0 bases from V and 0 from J, leaving 5 bases between them. The CDR3 bases are TGTGCCAGCAGTTACTCCTATCTGAACACTGAAGCTTTCTTT. Translating gives CASSYSYLNTEAFF.

This clone appeared once. The chain uses TRBV28 and TRBJ1-3; no clear D gene. CDR3 length equals 17 residues. Trimming shortened V by 2 bases and J by 4 bases, and 18 bases separated the two germline ends. CDR1 is MDHEN, CDR2 SYDVKM, per germline. The CDR3 nucleotides read TGTGCCAGCAGTTTAAGGGCGAGAATTTCCTTCGGAAACACCATATATTTT. Amino acid sequence: CASSLRARISFGNTIYF.